These 9 T cell receptor beta chains originate from one sample sequenced in a study of blood T cell repertoires in COVID-19. The table came from immunoSEQ multiplex PCR; TCRdb's copy has only in-frame clones and leaves some out. The sample has 130,000 to 150,000 clones; 80% to 90% are singletons. The sequencing input was peripheral blood. All receptors derive from a human donor in a cohort sampled during active COVID-19.

The CDR3 loop reads CAIIASGGGAFF. The DNA of the CDR3 is TGTGCCATCATTGCATCCGGGGGGGGAGCTTTCTTT. V and J are TRBV10-3 and TRBJ1-1; tentative D call: TRBD1 (5 bases). The CDR3 sequence is 12 residues long. The germline CDR1 and CDR2 sequences are ENHRY and SYGVKD. V was shortened by 7 bases and J by 10 bases, with 16 bases between the two germline ends.

V gene TRBV28 combines with J gene TRBJ1-2; D uncertain. V was clipped by 6 bases and J by 4 bases, with 18 bases between them. The CDR3 has 15 amino acids. The germline V gene encodes CDR1 MDHEN and CDR2 SYDVKM. The CDR3 loop is CASSLTARSGYGYTF. As DNA, the CDR3 is TGTGCCAGCAGCCTAACAGCCCGATCAGGCTATGGCTACACCTTC.

The chain combines TRBV5-1 with TRBJ1-2; 8 positions agree with TRBD1. CDR1 and CDR2 (germline): SGHRS, YFSETQ. The J segment lost 2 bases and the V segment lost 0 bases, leaving 6 bases of the junction unmatched. The CDR3 is 16 residues long. The CDR3 region has the DNA TGCGCCAGCAGCTTGGGAGGACAGGGCTCGAACTATGGCTACACCTTC. Translation gives CASSLGGQGSNYGYTF.

The chain recombines TRBV7-2 with TRBJ1-2; TRBD1 might be the D (5 bases). Germline values: CDR1 SGHTA, CDR2 FQGNSA. The CDR3 consists of 14 residues. V was pared by 4 bases and J by 0 bases, with 9 bases between. In nucleotides, the CDR3 is TGTGCCAGCAGCTCATCCAGGGCTAACTATGGCTACACCTTC. Amino acids: CASSSSRANYGYTF.

This clone was seen just once. V gene TRBV7-9 combines with J gene TRBJ1-4; TRBD1 might be the D (6 bases). Trimming pared 5 bases from V and 5 bases from J, leaving 15 bases between. Germline V lookup: CDR1 SEHNR, CDR2 FQNEAQ (reference sequence). CDR3 length: 15 amino acids. CDR3 sequence (DNA): TGTGCCAGCAGCGAATTCGGGACACCAAATGAAAAACTGTTTTTT. Protein: CASSEFGTPNEKLFF.

The rearrangement joins TRBV29-1 to TRBJ1-3; D is uncertain. V dropped 5 bases and J dropped 3 bases, with 8 bases sitting between them. Germline V CDR1 and CDR2: SQVTM, ANQGSEA. The CDR3 runs 12 residues. Here the CDR3 reads CSVHQVGNTIYF. The CDR3 nucleotides read TGCAGCGTTCACCAGGTTGGAAACACCATATATTTT. Based on the CDR3 plus reference TRBV29-1 and TRBJ1-3, the full variable domain is SAVISQKPSRDICQRGTSLTIQCQVDSQVTMMFWYRQQPGQSLTLIATANQGSEATYESGFVIDKFPISRPNLTFSTLTVSNMSPEDSSIYLCSVHQVGNTIYFGEGSWLTVV.

The chain links TRBV6-4 to TRBJ2-3; 10 nucleotides match TRBD1. Germline V gene sequence: CDR1 MRHNA, CDR2 SNTAGT. The CDR3 consists of 15 residues. After removal of 9 bases from V and 3 bases from J, the junction contained 9 bases not matched to a gene. The CDR3 sequence: CASSLGQGSTDTQYF. In DNA form, the CDR3 reads TGTGCCAGTTCCTTGGGACAGGGGTCGACAGATACGCAGTATTTT.

The chain carries TRBV11-2 and TRBJ1-1; tentatively, D is TRBD1 (5 bases). V was trimmed by 2 bases and J by 3 bases, leaving 13 bases between them. Germline CDR1 and CDR2: SGHAT and FQNNGV. The CDR3 contains 15 residues. The CDR3, as DNA: TGTGCCAGCAGCTTAAGGGTATGGGGCGACACTGAAGCTTTCTTT. The encoded protein is CASSLRVWGDTEAFF.

This chain uses TRBV2 with TRBJ2-7; TRBD1 aligns across 7 bases. V dropped 6 bases and J dropped 6; count of bases not matched to a gene: 5. The CDR3 is made up of 12 amino acids. Germline CDR1 and CDR2: SNHLY and FYNNEI. CDR3 sequence (DNA): TGTGCCAGCAGGGGGGACAGACCCGAGCAGTACTTC. Translation: CASRGDRPEQYF.